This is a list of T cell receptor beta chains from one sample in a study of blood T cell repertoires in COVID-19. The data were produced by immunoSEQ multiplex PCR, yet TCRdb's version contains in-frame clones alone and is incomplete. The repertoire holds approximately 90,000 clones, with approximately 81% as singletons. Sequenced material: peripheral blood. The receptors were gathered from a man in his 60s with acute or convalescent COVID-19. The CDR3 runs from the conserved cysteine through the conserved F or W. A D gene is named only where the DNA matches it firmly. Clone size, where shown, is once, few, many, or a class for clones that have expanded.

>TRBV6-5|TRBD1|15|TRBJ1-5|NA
TGTGCCAGCAGGCACCGGGACAGAGCCAATCAGCCCCAGCATTTT
CASRHRDRANQPQHF
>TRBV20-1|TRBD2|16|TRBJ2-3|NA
TGCAGTGCTAGTGAAGGACTAGCGGGAAACACAGATACGCAGTATTTT
CSASEGLAGNTDTQYF
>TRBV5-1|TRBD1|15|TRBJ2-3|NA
TGCGCCAGCAGCTCCGGGACAGGTCCCACAGATACGCAGTATTTT
CASSSGTGPTDTQYF
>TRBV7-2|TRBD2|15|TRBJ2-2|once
TGTGCCAGCAGCTTAAAGACTCTAGCGGGAGGGGAGCTGTTTTTT
CASSLKTLAGGELFF
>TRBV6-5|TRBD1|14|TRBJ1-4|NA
TGTGCCAGCAGTTCCGACAGGGGGGATGAAAAACTGTTTTTT
CASSSDRGDEKLFF
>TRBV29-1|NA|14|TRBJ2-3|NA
TGCAGCGTGGTTATCCCTACTAGCACAGATACGCAGTATTTT
CSVVIPTSTDTQYF
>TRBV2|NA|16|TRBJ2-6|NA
TGTGCCAGCAGCCCAAGCCACGTCTCTGGGGCCAACGTCCTGACTTTC
CASSPSHVSGANVLTF
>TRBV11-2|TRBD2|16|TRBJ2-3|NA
TGTGCCAGCAGCTTTAAGAGGGCGGGAGTAGGGGATACGCAGTATTTT
CASSFKRAGVGDTQYF
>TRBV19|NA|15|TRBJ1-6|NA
TGTGCCAGTAGAGAAGGCCAGGGTTATCGTTCACCCCTCCACTTT
CASREGQGYRSPLHF
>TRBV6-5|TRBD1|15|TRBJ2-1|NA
TGTGCCAGCAGTTACGGGACAGATACCTACAATGAGCAGTTCTTC
CASSYGTDTYNEQFF
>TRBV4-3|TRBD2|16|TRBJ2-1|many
TGCGCCAGCAGCCCCCAACCCGGGACTAGTTACAATGAGCAGTTCTTC
CASSPQPGTSYNEQFF
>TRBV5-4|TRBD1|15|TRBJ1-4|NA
TGTGCCAGCAGCTTGTTTTTAACAGGGGAAGAAAAACTGTTTTTT
CASSLFLTGEEKLFF
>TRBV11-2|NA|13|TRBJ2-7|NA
TGTGCCAGCAGCGGACGTTCAGGGTTCGAGCAGTACTTC
CASSGRSGFEQYF
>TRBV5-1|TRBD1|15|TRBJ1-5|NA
TGCGCCAGCAGCGCACGGGACAGGGATATCCAGCCCCAGCATTTT
CASSARDRDIQPQHF
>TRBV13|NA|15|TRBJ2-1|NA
TGTGCCAGCAGTTTAGAACTAGCTGGGCCCAATGAGCAGTTCTTC
CASSLELAGPNEQFF
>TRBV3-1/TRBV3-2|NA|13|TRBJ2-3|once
TGTGCCAGCAGCCAATTGTCGGGGGATACGCAGTATTTT
CASSQLSGDTQYF
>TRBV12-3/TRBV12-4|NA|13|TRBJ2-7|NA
TGTGCCAGCAGTTCCGGGACTGCCTACGAGCAGTACTTC
CASSSGTAYEQYF
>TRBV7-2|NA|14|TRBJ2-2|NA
TGTGCCAGCAGCTTAGTCCTACCCACCGGGGAGCTGTTTTTT
CASSLVLPTGELFF
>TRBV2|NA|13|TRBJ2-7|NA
TGTGCCAGCACCAAATACCAGGCTCCCGAGCAGTACTTC
CASTKYQAPEQYF
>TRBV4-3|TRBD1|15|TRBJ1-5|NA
TGCGCCAGCAGCCACGACAGGGCGAGCAATCAGCCCCAGCATTTT
CASSHDRASNQPQHF
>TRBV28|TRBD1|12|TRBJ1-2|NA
TGTGCCAGCAGTCCCGGACAGGGGGGCTACACCTTC
CASSPGQGGYTF
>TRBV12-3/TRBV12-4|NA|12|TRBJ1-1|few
TGTGCCAGCAGTTTACGGGAAGTTCGGGCTTTCTTT
CASSLREVRAFF
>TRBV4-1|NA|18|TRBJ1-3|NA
TGCGCCAGCAGCCAAGCCCTTCGGGGAACAGGGACTGGAAACACCATATATTTT
CASSQALRGTGTGNTIYF
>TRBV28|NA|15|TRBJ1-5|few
TGTGCCAGCAGGAGTGGAGGGCAGAGCAATCAGCCCCAGCATTTT
CASRSGGQSNQPQHF
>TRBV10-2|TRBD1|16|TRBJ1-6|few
TGCGCCAGCACTTTAGGACAGGGGAAGACATTTTCACCCCTCCACTTT
CASTLGQGKTFSPLHF
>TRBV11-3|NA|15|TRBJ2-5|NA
TGTGCCAGCAGCTTATGGGGCCAGGCCGAAGAGACCCAGTACTTC
CASSLWGQAEETQYF
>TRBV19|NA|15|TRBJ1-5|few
TGTGCCAGTAGTATCTCCGGTAAGAGCAATCAGCCCCAGCATTTT
CASSISGKSNQPQHF
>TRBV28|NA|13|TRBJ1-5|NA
TGTGCCAGCAGTCCCCAATTAGATCAGCCCCAGCATTTT
CASSPQLDQPQHF
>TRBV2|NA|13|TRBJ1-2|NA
TGTGCCAGCAGTAGGACAGAAGACTATGGCTACACCTTC
CASSRTEDYGYTF